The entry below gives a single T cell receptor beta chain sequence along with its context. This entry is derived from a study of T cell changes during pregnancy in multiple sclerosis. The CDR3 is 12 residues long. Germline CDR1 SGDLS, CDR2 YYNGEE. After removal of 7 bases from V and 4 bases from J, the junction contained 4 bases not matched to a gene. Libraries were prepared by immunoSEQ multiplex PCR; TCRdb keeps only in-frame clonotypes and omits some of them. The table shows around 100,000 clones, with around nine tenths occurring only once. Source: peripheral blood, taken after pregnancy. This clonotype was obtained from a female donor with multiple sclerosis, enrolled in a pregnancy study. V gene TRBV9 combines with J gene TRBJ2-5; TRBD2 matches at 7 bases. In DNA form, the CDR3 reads TGTGCCAGCGGGGGGGTCGGAGAGACCCAGTACTTC. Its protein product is CASGGVGETQYF.